This T cell receptor (beta chain) is drawn from a study of beta chain features in type 1 diabetes. The wider study: Patients shared similar age, gender and cell yields with healthy donors.

Remarks on this clone: Its target is not known.

Markers CD45RO/CCR7/CD25/CD127/CD95/CD27 served to sort CD4+ naive, central memory, regulatory and stem cell-like memory cells. Sequenced material consisted of expressed TCRB transcripts (all of the isolated RNA was reverse transcribed). TCRdb keeps only in-frame clones here, not all; method: immunoSEQ multiplex PCR. This repertoire shows more than 150,000 clones, around 9% found once; its top ten account for approximately 0.7%. Findings and limits, study-wide: PCR may have favored shorter templates equally in patients and controls. Within each of all four CD4+ subsets, Type 1 diabetes patients had TCRB CDR3s that were moderately but significantly shorter.

Sequencing was done on a sample of central memory CD4+ T cells from blood. This TCR derives from a woman aged 25 to 39 with type 1 diabetes.

CDR3 in DNA: TGTGCCAGCATCACAGGGGGCGCAAATGGCTACACCTTC. Translating it yields CASITGGANGYTF. The gene calls are TRBV28 and TRBJ1-2, with TRBD1 matching over 9 bases. Germline V gives CDR1 MDHEN, CDR2 SYDVKM. This CDR3 comprises 13 residues. V lost 7 bases and J lost 6; bases outside the gene matches: 6.